This T cell receptor beta chain was profiled in a study of technical replicates of blood from a handful of donors. V lost 7 bases and J 7 bases, leaving 16 bases between the germline ends. Germline V gives CDR1 LNHDA, CDR2 SQIVND (reference sequence). The CDR3 runs to 14 residues. The table came from immunoSEQ multiplex PCR; TCRdb's copy has only in-frame clones and leaves some out. The repertoire holds under 90,000 clones, with roughly 98% as singletons. The chain uses TRBV19 and TRBJ2-2; D possibly corresponds to TRBD2 (6 bases). Sequencing input: T cells isolated from PBMCs. The source is a human donor in good health. In DNA, the CDR3 is TGTGCCAGTACGGCCCTACGGGGAGGCGGGGAGCTGTTTTTT. This sequence encodes CASTALRGGGELFF.